This T cell receptor (beta chain) is drawn from a study of cytotoxic CD8 clonotypes in ibrutinib-treated CLL. This CDR3 contains 11 residues. V was shortened by 7 bases and J by 1 base, with 1 base between the two germline ends. Germline V gene data show CDR1 as ENHRY and CDR2 as SYGVKD. Libraries were prepared by immunoSEQ multiplex PCR; TCRdb keeps only in-frame clonotypes and omits some of them. The table records about 180,000 clones, approximately 80% of them present only once. The rearrangement joins TRBV10-3 to TRBJ2-2, with no clear D. The sequences come from PBMCs, collected after 24 months of ibrutinib treatment. The origin of this receptor is a human donor with chronic lymphocytic leukemia. The CDR3 loop is CAIKNTGELFF. CDR3 nucleotide sequence: TGTGCCATCAAGAACACCGGGGAGCTGTTTTTT.